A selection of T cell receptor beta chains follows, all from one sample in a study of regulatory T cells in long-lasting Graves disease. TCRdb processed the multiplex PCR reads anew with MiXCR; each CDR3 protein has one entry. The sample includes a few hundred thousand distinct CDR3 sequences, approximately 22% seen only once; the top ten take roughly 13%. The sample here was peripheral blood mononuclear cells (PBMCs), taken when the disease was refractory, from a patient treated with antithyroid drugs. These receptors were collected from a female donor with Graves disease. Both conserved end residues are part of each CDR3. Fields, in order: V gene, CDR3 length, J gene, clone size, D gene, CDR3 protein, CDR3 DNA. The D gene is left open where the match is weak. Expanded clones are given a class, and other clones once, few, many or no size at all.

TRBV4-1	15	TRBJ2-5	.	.	CASSQEATGGETQYF	TGCGCCAGCAGCCAAGAAGCGACGGGCGGCGAGACCCAGTACTTC
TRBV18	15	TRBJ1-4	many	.	CASSPRVKTNEKLFF	TGTGCCAGCTCACCACGCGTCAAGACTAATGAAAAACTGTTTTTT
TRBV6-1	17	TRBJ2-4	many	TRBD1	CASRRGQGGLAKNIQYF	TGTGCCAGCAGGCGCGGACAGGGCGGATTAGCCAAAAACATTCAGTACTTC
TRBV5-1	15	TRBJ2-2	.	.	CASADRTTNTGELFF	TGCGCCAGTGCGGACAGGACTACGAACACCGGGGAGCTGTTTTTT
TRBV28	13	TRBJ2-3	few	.	CASSGPHTDTQYF	TGTGCCAGCAGTGGGCCCCACACAGATACGCAGTATTTT
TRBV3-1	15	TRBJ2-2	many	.	CASSQGQAGKGELFF	TGTGCCAGCAGCCAGGGACAAGCGGGAAAAGGGGAGCTGTTTTTT
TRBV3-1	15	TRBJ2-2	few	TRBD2	CASGGTSEGTGELFF	TGTGCCAGCGGAGGGACTAGCGAGGGCACCGGGGAGCTGTTTTTT
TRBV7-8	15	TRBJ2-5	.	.	CASSLYRGFRETQYF	TGTGCCAGCAGCTTATATAGGGGATTCCGAGAGACCCAGTACTTC
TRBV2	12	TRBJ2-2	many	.	CASRRVNGELFF	TGTGCCAGCAGGAGGGTTAACGGGGAGCTGTTTTTT
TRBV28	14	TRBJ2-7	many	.	CASSLWAPAYEQYF	TGTGCCAGCAGTTTATGGGCACCAGCCTACGAGCAGTACTTC
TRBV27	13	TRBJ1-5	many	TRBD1	CASRGQGGQPQHF	TGTGCCAGCAGGGGACAGGGGGGTCAGCCCCAGCATTTT
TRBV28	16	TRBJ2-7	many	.	CASSAPGSPGLYEQYF	TGTGCCAGCAGTGCTCCGGGCAGTCCGGGACTCTACGAGCAGTACTTC
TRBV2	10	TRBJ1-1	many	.	CASSGLDAFF	TGTGCCAGCTCTGGTTTGGATGCTTTCTTT
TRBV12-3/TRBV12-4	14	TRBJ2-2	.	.	CASSWGDRIPELFF	TGTGCCAGCAGTTGGGGGGACCGTATCCCGGAGCTGTTTTTT
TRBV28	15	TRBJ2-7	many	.	CASTLGRGVAYEQYF	TGTGCCAGCACCTTGGGGCGGGGAGTCGCCTACGAGCAGTACTTC
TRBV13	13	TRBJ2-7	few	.	CASSLGGDIEQYF	TGTGCCAGCAGCTTAGGGGGGGACATCGAGCAGTACTTC
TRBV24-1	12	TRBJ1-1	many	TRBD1	CATSDRGLKAFF	TGTGCCACCAGCGACAGGGGGCTTAAGGCTTTCTTT
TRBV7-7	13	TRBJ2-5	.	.	CASSQSDRETQYF	TGTGCCAGCAGCCAGTCCGACAGAGAGACCCAGTACTTC
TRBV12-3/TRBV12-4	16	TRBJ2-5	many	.	CASTGAVGRHQETQYF	TGTGCCAGCACCGGTGCGGTGGGCAGGCATCAAGAGACCCAGTACTTC
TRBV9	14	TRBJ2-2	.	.	CASSPRQNAGELFF	TGTGCCAGCAGCCCTAGACAGAACGCCGGGGAGCTGTTTTTT
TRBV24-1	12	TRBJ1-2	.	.	CATSDEGYGYTF	TGTGCCACCAGTGATGAAGGCTATGGCTACACCTTC
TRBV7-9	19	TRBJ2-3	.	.	CASSLPRRGLAAGTDTQYF	TGTGCCAGCAGCTTACCGAGAAGGGGGCTAGCGGCCGGGACAGATACGCAGTATTTT
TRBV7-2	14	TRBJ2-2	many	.	CASSGQGNTGELFF	TGTGCCAGCAGCGGGCAGGGGAACACCGGGGAGCTGTTTTTT
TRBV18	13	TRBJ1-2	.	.	CASSPGSDYGYTF	TGTGCCAGCTCACCCGGGTCCGACTATGGCTACACCTTC
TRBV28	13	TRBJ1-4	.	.	CASSYKLTEKLFF	TGTGCCAGCAGTTACAAATTAACTGAAAAACTGTTTTTT
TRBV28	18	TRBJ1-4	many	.	CASSFGLSPGQQYEKLFF	TGTGCCAGCAGTTTTGGTCTCAGTCCTGGGCAGCAATATGAAAAACTGTTTTTT
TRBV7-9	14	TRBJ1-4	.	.	CASSSTRTGEKLFF	TGTGCCAGCAGCTCGACGAGAACGGGGGAAAAACTGTTTTTT
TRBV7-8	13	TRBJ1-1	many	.	CASSLPSRREAFF	TGTGCCAGCAGCTTACCGAGTCGCCGTGAAGCTTTCTTT
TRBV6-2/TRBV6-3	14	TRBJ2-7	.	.	CASSYRGYPSEQYF	TGTGCCAGCAGTTACCGGGGTTATCCCAGCGAGCAGTACTTC
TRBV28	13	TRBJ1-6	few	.	CASSTTGLSPLHF	TGTGCCAGCAGTACTACAGGGCTTTCACCCCTCCACTTT
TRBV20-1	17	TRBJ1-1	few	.	CSAKEIVGSDVNTEAFF	TGCAGTGCTAAAGAGATAGTTGGGTCGGATGTGAACACTGAAGCTTTCTTT
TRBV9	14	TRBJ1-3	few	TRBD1	CASSTGDSGNTIYF	TGTGCCAGCAGTACAGGGGACTCTGGAAACACCATATATTTT
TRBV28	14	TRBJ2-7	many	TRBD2	CASKLAGGFYEQYF	TGTGCCAGCAAACTAGCGGGAGGGTTCTACGAGCAGTACTTC
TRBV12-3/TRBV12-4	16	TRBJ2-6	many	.	CASSTSPGRGANVLTF	TGTGCCAGCAGTACATCCCCAGGGCGAGGGGCCAACGTCCTGACTTTC
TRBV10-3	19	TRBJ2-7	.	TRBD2	CASSYSTLAGDSDIREQYF	TGTGCCAGCAGTTACTCGACTCTAGCGGGAGATTCCGATATACGCGAGCAGTACTTC
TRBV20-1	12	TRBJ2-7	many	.	CSSQESSYEQYF	TGCAGTTCACAGGAGAGCTCCTACGAGCAGTACTTC
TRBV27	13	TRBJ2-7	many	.	CASSSGMSYEQYF	TGTGCCAGCAGTTCCGGGATGTCTTACGAGCAGTACTTC
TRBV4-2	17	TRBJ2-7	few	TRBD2	CASSQEVPGLAGGKQYF	TGTGCCAGCAGCCAAGAGGTCCCGGGACTAGCGGGGGGCAAGCAGTACTTC
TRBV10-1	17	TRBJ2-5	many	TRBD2	CASSESLVAGGPETQYF	TGCGCCAGCAGTGAGTCCCTTGTAGCGGGAGGGCCGGAGACCCAGTACTTC
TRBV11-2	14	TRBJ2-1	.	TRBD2	CASSPVTLAGVEFF	TGTGCCAGCAGCCCAGTAACACTAGCGGGAGTGGAGTTCTTC
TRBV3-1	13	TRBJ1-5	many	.	CASQGQYNQPQHF	TGTGCCTCCCAAGGACAATACAATCAGCCCCAGCATTTT
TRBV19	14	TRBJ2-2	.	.	CASRGQWNTGELFF	TGTGCCAGTCGCGGACAGTGGAACACCGGGGAGCTGTTTTTT
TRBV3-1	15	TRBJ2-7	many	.	CASSQAPQGSYEQYF	TGTGCCAGCAGCCAAGCCCCCCAGGGTAGCTACGAGCAGTACTTC
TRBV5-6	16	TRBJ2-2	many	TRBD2	CASSLGGRTNTGELFF	TGTGCCAGCAGCTTAGGCGGGAGGACGAACACCGGGGAGCTGTTTTTT
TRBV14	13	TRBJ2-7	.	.	CASSQLGTNEQYF	TGTGCCAGCAGCCAACTAGGGACAAACGAGCAGTACTTC
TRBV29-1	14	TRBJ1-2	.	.	CSVETLPTRAPTTF	TGCAGCGTTGAAACCCTCCCGACGCGGGCCCCCACCACCTTC
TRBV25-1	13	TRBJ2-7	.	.	CAGSEYARWEQYF	TGTGCCGGCAGTGAATACGCCCGGTGGGAGCAGTACTTC
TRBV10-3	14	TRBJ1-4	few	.	CAISDQKGGEKLFF	TGTGCCATCAGTGATCAAAAAGGTGGTGAAAAACTGTTTTTT
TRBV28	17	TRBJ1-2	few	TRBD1	CASSPSLDRVVNYGYTF	TGTGCCAGCAGTCCCTCCCTAGACAGGGTCGTAAACTATGGCTACACCTTC
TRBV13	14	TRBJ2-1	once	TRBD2	CASSPTSGNNEQFF	TGTGCCAGCAGCCCAACTAGCGGCAACAATGAGCAGTTCTTC
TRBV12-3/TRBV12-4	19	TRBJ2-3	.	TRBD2	CASRPGLAGGLSYTDTQYF	TGTGCCAGCAGACCGGGACTAGCGGGAGGGCTGTCCTACACAGATACGCAGTATTTT